Each of the 3 T cell receptor beta chains below was sequenced from the same sample in a study of blood T cell repertoires in COVID-19. Libraries were prepared by immunoSEQ multiplex PCR; TCRdb keeps only in-frame clonotypes and omits some of them. The data contain about 120,000 clones, about 84% of them seen just once; the ten biggest clones take up under 5%. Sequencing input: peripheral blood. The receptors shown here come from a man in his sixties with acute or convalescent COVID-19.

This chain uses TRBV10-3 with TRBJ2-6, with D possibly matching TRBD1 (6 bases). The CDR3 is made up of 14 amino acids. The germline V gene encodes CDR1 ENHRY and CDR2 SYGVKD. The V end was cut by 4 bases, the J end by 3 bases, with 7 bases between. Here the CDR3 reads CAISGGLGANVLTF. As DNA, the CDR3 is TGTGCCATCAGTGGGGGGCTTGGGGCCAACGTCCTGACTTTC.

Written as DNA, the CDR3 is TGTGCCAGCAGTTACGGCTCGCCGGGACTAGTCCCCGATGAGCAGTTCTTC. It encodes CASSYGSPGLVPDEQFF. The chain combines TRBV6-2 or TRBV6-3 with TRBJ2-1; 8 nucleotides agree with TRBD2. CDR3 length: 17 residues. Looked up from germline, CDR1 is MNHEY and CDR2 is SVGEGT. J lost 8 bases, V lost 2 bases, and 14 bases had no gene match.

The DNA of the CDR3 is TGCAGCGTTGGAGGGTCCGGGACTAGCGGGAGAACCGATGAGCAGTTCTTC. Translation: CSVGGSGTSGRTDEQFF. V and J are TRBV29-1 and TRBJ2-1; 14 bases match TRBD2. Germline CDR1 is SQVTM and CDR2 is ANQGSEA. Losses at the gene ends were 4 bases for V and 8 bases for J; bases not matched to a gene: 13. The CDR3 totals 17 residues.